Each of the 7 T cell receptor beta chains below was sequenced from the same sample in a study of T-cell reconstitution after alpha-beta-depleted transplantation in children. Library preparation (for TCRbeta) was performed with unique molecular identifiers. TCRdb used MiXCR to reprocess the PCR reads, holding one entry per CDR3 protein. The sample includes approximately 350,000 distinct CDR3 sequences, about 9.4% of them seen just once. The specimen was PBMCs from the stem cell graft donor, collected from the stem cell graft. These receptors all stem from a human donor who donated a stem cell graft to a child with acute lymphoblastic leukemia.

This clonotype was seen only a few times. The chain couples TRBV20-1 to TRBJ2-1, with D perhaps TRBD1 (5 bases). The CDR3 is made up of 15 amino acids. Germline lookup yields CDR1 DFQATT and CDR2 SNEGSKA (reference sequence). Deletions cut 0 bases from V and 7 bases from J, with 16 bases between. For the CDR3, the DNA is TGCAGTGCTAGAGATTCTAGGAAGGGGTGGAATGAGCAGTTCTTC. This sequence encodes CSARDSRKGWNEQFF.

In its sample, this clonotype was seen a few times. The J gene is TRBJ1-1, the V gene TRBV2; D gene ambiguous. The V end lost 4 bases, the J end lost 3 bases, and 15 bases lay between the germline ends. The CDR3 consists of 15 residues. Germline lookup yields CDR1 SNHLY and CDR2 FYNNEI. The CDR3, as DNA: TGTGCCAGCAGTGTAAGAGGGCGGGAGGACACTGAAGCTTTCTTT. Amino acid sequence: CASSVRGREDTEAFF.

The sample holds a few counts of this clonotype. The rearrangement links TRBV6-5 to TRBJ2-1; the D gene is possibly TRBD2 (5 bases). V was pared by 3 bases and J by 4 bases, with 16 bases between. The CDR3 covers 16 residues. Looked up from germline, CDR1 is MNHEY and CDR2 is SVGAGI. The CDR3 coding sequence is TGTGCCAGCAGTTATACCCGCGGGTTGGCTTACAATGAGCAGTTCTTC. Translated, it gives CASSYTRGLAYNEQFF.

Here the CDR3 DNA reads TGCAGTGCCCAGGGACAGGGGAACACTGAAGCTTTCTTT. This translates into CSAQGQGNTEAFF. This chain connects TRBV20-1 to TRBJ1-1; 9 bases fit TRBD1. Germline CDR1 reads DFQATT; CDR2 reads SNEGSKA (reference sequence). This CDR3 is 13 amino acids long. V was clipped by 6 bases and J by 1 base; unmatched bases: 3.

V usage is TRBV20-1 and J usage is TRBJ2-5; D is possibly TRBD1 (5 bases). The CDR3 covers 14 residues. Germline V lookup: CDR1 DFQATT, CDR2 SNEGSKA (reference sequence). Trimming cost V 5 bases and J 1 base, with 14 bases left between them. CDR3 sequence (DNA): TGCAGTGCTCAGGGTCCTCTGGGCCAAGAGACCCAGTACTTC. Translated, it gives CSAQGPLGQETQYF.

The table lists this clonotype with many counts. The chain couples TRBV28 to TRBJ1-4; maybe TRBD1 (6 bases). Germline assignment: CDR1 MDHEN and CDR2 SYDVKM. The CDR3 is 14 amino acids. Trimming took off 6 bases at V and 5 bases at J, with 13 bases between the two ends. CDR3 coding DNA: TGTGCCAGCAGGGGGACACAACCGAATGAAAAACTGTTTTTT. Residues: CASRGTQPNEKLFF.

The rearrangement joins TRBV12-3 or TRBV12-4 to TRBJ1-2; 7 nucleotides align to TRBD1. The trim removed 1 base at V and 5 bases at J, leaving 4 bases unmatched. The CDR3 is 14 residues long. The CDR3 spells CASSLGPGGYGYTF. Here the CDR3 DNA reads TGTGCCAGCAGTTTAGGCCCAGGGGGTTATGGCTACACCTTC.